Shown below are 23 T cell receptor beta chains from a single sample sequenced in a study of blood T cell repertoires in COVID-19. Profiling relied on immunoSEQ multiplex PCR, and the TCRdb table lists in-frame clones only, not all of them. The table shows a few hundred thousand clones, with about 90% occurring only once. Sequenced material: peripheral blood. The receptors were sampled from a woman aged 30 to 39 with COVID-19, enrolled during active disease.

The rearrangement uses TRBV13 and TRBJ2-3; 15 bases are shared with TRBD2. The CDR3 is 19 residues long. The junction had 12 bases not matched to a gene; V was cut back by 2 bases and J by 6 bases. CDR1 PRHDT and CDR2 FYEKMQ come from the germline V gene (reference sequence). This CDR3 reads CASSLIGGVGTSGRDTQYF. The DNA for the CDR3 is TGTGCCAGCAGCTTAATCGGAGGAGTGGGGACTAGCGGGAGGGATACGCAGTATTTT.

The J gene is TRBJ1-2, the V gene TRBV28, with 8 bases matching TRBD1. With V trimmed by 10 bases and J by 7 bases, 11 bases remained unmatched. This CDR3 has 13 residues. CDR1 and CDR2 (germline): MDHEN, SYDVKM. This chain's CDR3 is CATSQDRAGGYTF. In DNA form, the CDR3 reads TGTGCCACCTCCCAGGACAGGGCCGGTGGCTACACCTTC.

About this clone: Other nucleotide sequences from this sample produce the same CDR3. V usage is TRBV11-2 and J usage is TRBJ2-3; D perhaps matches TRBD1 (5 bases). Trimming cost V 5 bases and J 4 bases, with 10 bases left between them. This CDR3 region has 13 residues. Germline CDR1 is SGHAT and CDR2 is FQNNGV. CDR3 DNA sequence: TGTGCCAGCAGCCTGGGGCCGGCAGATACGCAGTATTTT. This sequence encodes CASSLGPADTQYF.

This chain connects TRBV5-6 to TRBJ2-7, with unresolved D. Germline-derived CDR1 and CDR2 are SGHDT and YYEEEE. There are 15 residues in the CDR3. The V end was cut by 1 base, the J end by 0 bases, with 11 bases between. The CDR3 DNA follows: TGTGCCAGCAGCTTGTTGGGCCAGTCCTCCTACGAGCAGTACGTC. It encodes CASSLLGQSSYEQYV.

A single count supports this clone. The chain recombines TRBV2 with TRBJ2-3; 13 nucleotides line up with TRBD2. The CDR3 spans 18 residues. Germline assignment: CDR1 SNHLY and CDR2 FYNNEI. V was clipped by 8 bases and J by 4 bases; unmatched bases: 15. CDR3 protein: CASAVVLAGGQVADTQYF. CDR3 DNA: TGTGCCAGCGCCGTGGTACTAGCGGGGGGGCAGGTCGCAGATACGCAGTATTTT.

The chain has TRBV5-4 and TRBJ1-1, with 7 bases aligning to TRBD1. Germline V gives CDR1 SGHNT, CDR2 YYREEE (reference sequence). With V trimmed by 3 bases and J by 1 base, 6 bases remained unmatched. This CDR3 has 15 amino acids. The chain's CDR3 is CASSWPGQPNTEAFF. Here the CDR3 DNA reads TGTGCCAGCAGCTGGCCGGGACAGCCGAACACTGAAGCTTTCTTT. The whole variable domain, filled in from reference TRBV5-4 and TRBJ1-1, reads ETGVTQSPTHLIKTRGQQVTLRCSSQSGHNTVSWYQQALGQGPQFIFQYYREEENGRGNFPPRFSGLQFPNYSSELNVNALELDDSALYLCASSWPGQPNTEAFFGQGTRLTVV.

This rearrangement joins TRBV4-3 to TRBJ2-1; D ambiguous. The CDR3 extends over 15 amino acids. CDR1 LGHNA and CDR2 YSLEER come from the germline V gene. Trimming took 0 bases from V and 1 from J, leaving 7 bases between them. This chain's CDR3 is CASSQDYTSYNEQFF. CDR3 DNA: TGCGCCAGCAGCCAAGACTATACGTCCTACAATGAGCAGTTCTTC.

This rearrangement joins TRBV6-4 to TRBJ2-1, with TRBD2 matching over 13 bases. Germline CDR1 is MRHNA and CDR2 is SNTAGT. The CDR3 is 17 residues long. The trim removed 1 base at V and 8 bases at J, leaving 8 bases unmatched. The CDR3 DNA sequence: TGTGCCAGCAGTGACTTTATGACTAGCGGGAGGTTCCATGAGCAGTTCTTC. Its translation: CASSDFMTSGRFHEQFF.

V gene TRBV2 combines with J gene TRBJ2-5; the match to TRBD1 covers 8 bases. Germline CDR1 reads SNHLY; CDR2 reads FYNNEI. V gave up 6 bases and J gave up 4 bases; unmatched junction bases: 7. This CDR3 is built from 14 residues. CDR3 sequence reads: CASSRTGLGETQYF. The CDR3 DNA sequence: TGTGCCAGCAGCAGGACAGGGTTGGGAGAGACCCAGTACTTC.

The chain employs TRBV10-1 and TRBJ2-1; a weak D match, TRBD1 (6 bases). The CDR3 is 15 residues long. V was clipped by 2 bases and J by 3 bases, with 11 bases between them. CDR1 WNHNN and CDR2 SYGVQD come from the germline V gene (reference sequence). The DNA of the CDR3 is TGCGCCAGCAGTGAGCCAGGGGCGCACTACAATGAGCAGTTCTTC. It is translated as CASSEPGAHYNEQFF.

J is TRBJ1-2 and V is TRBV2; 8 nucleotides match TRBD1. Per germline, CDR1 SNHLY and CDR2 FYNNEI. The CDR3 sequence is 15 residues long. With V trimmed by 2 bases and J by 9 bases, 11 bases remained unmatched. The CDR3 nucleotides are TGTGCCAGCAGTGAATTGGGACAGGCGGTTACGCGCTACACCTTC. Amino acids: CASSELGQAVTRYTF.

Concerning this clone itself: Compared with germline, one end of the junction differs, possibly owing to a read error. The V call is TRBV7-7, the J call TRBJ2-1; the match to TRBD2 covers 8 bases. The CDR3 extends over 16 amino acids. Germline lookup yields CDR1 SSHAT and CDR2 FNYEAQ (reference sequence). The CDR3 spells CASSLERAGEYNEQFF. In DNA, the CDR3 is TGTGCTAGCAGCTTAGAGAGAGCGGGAGAATACAATGAGCAGTTCTTC. The entire variable domain, with the rest obtained from reference TRBV7-7 and TRBJ2-1, is as follows: GAGVSQSPRYKVTKRGQDVTLRCDPISSHATLYWYQQALGQGPEFLTYFNYEAQPDKSGLPSDRFSAERPEGSISTLTIQRTEQRDSAMYRCASSLERAGEYNEQFFGPGTRLTVL.

This chain uses TRBV3-1 (or the pseudogene TRBV3-2) with TRBJ1-2; possibly TRBD1 for D (5 bases). V lost 2 bases, J lost 5 bases, and 12 bases lay in between. The germline CDR1 and CDR2 sequences are LGHDT and YNNKEL (reference sequence). The CDR3 contains 14 residues. In nucleotides, the CDR3 is TGTGCCAGCAGCCAAACAGGAGACTCTTATGGCTACACCTTC. This translates into CASSQTGDSYGYTF.

The chain links TRBV10-3 to TRBJ2-7; TRBD1 agrees at 11 bases. The CDR3 contains 16 residues. J gave up 2 bases and V 0 bases, and 3 bases lay outside the gene matches. Germline assignment: CDR1 ENHRY and CDR2 SYGVKD. In DNA form, the CDR3 reads TGTGCCATCAGTGAGTCAGTGGGACAGGGGGCCTACGAGCAGTACTTC. This encodes CAISESVGQGAYEQYF.

As DNA, the CDR3 is TGCAGCGTTGATTGGAGGTTCTCGAACACTGAAGCTTTCTTT. Its protein is CSVDWRFSNTEAFF. The rearrangement joins TRBV29-1 to TRBJ1-1; D is ambiguous. V lost 3 bases to trimming and J lost 1 base, with 12 bases between them. The germline gives CDR1 SQVTM, CDR2 ANQGSEA. The CDR3 spans 14 residues.

The rearrangement joins TRBV5-1 to TRBJ2-5; weak D call: TRBD2 (5 bases). Germline lookup yields CDR1 SGHRS and CDR2 YFSETQ. The CDR3 covers 15 residues. The V and J ends lost 0 bases and 0 bases respectively, with 9 bases between them. CDR3 amino acids: CASSLVSGDQETQYF. The CDR3 DNA reads as TGCGCCAGCAGCTTGGTATCCGGGGACCAAGAGACCCAGTACTTC.

This clone was seen more than once but under ten times. Compared with germline, one end of the junction differs, possibly owing to a read error. The chain links TRBV7-7 to TRBJ2-1, with D possibly matching TRBD2 (5 bases). In germline, CDR1 is SSHAT, CDR2 FNYEAQ (reference sequence). The CDR3 has 14 residues. The CDR3 spells CASSPGIPYNEQFF. CDR3 DNA: TGTGCTAGCAGCCCCGGGATTCCCTACAATGAGCAGTTCTTC.

This clone was seen more than once but under ten times. The CDR3 spells CASSFSGTTYEQYF. CDR3 sequence (DNA): TGTGCCAGCAGCTTTAGCGGGACCACCTACGAGCAGTACTTC. The rearrangement uses TRBV7-2 and TRBJ2-7; 8 nucleotides match TRBD2. Germline CDR1 and CDR2: SGHTA and FQGNSA. This CDR3 has 14 residues. V was pared by 3 bases and J by 2 bases, with 3 bases of the junction left unmatched.

J is TRBJ2-7 and V is TRBV28; 10 nucleotides align to TRBD1. The germline CDR1 and CDR2 sequences are MDHEN and SYDVKM. V lost 2 bases and J lost 6; bases outside the gene matches: 10. The CDR3 is made up of 16 amino acids. CDR3 loop: CASSLRGTGVDCEQYF. CDR3 in DNA: TGTGCCAGCAGTTTACGGGGGACAGGGGTGGACTGCGAGCAGTACTTC.

The rearrangement joins TRBV7-2 to TRBJ2-1; TRBD2 matches at 10 bases. V shed 0 bases and J 7 bases; nucleotides not matched to a gene: 9. Germline-derived CDR1 and CDR2 are SGHTA and FQGNSA. The CDR3 totals 17 residues. This CDR3 reads CASSLAGAGGLLNEQFF. The CDR3 coding sequence is TGTGCCAGCAGCTTAGCGGGAGCGGGGGGGCTTTTGAATGAGCAGTTCTTC.

V gene TRBV6-1 combines with J gene TRBJ2-5; no clear D gene. Trimming took off 2 bases at V and 5 bases at J, with 9 bases between the two ends. From germline, CDR1 is MNHNS and CDR2 SASEGT. The CDR3 has 13 residues. The CDR3 sequence is CASSEKVRETQYF. In nucleotides, the CDR3 is TGTGCCAGCAGTGAAAAGGTGCGGGAGACCCAGTACTTC.

The chain carries TRBV7-2 and TRBJ1-1; D possibly corresponds to TRBD1 (6 bases). CDR3 length: 14 amino acids. V was shortened by 4 bases and J by 0 bases, with 9 bases between the two germline ends. Germline loops: CDR1 SGHTA, CDR2 FQGNSA. CDR3 DNA: TGTGCCAGCAGCTCCCAGGGGATGAACACTGAAGCTTTCTTT. Residues: CASSSQGMNTEAFF. The variable domain in full, with the rest retrieved from reference TRBV7-2 and TRBJ1-1, is GAGVSQSPSNKVTEKGKDVELRCDPISGHTALYWYRQSLGQGLEFLIYFQGNSAPDKSGLPSDRFSAERTGGSVSTLTIQRTQQEDSAVYLCASSSQGMNTEAFFGQGTRLTVV.

The rearrangement joins TRBV19 to TRBJ1-1, with 8 bases lining up with TRBD1. After removal of 9 bases from V and 2 bases from J, the junction contained 8 bases not matched to a gene. This CDR3 is built from 14 residues. Germline assignment: CDR1 LNHDA and CDR2 SQIVND (reference sequence). CDR3 nucleotide sequence: TGTGCCAGCTCCTTGACAGGGGAAAACACTGAAGCTTTCTTT. Its protein product is CASSLTGENTEAFF.